A selection of T cell receptor beta chains follows, all from one sample in a study of CD8 T cells in Susac syndrome. From the immunoSEQ multiplex PCR reads, TCRdb called clonotypes with MiXCR, one entry per CDR3 protein. The data show around 170,000 distinct CDR3 sequences, approximately 95% seen once. The specimen sequenced was CD4+ T cells from PBMCs. The source is a human donor with Susac syndrome. The CDR3 runs from the conserved cysteine through the conserved F or W. The order of the fields is V gene, D gene, clone size, J gene, CDR3 protein, CDR3 DNA. D genes are given only for firm matches. Only part of the rows carry a size: once, few, many, or a class if the clone is expanded.

V gene: TRBV29-1
D gene: .
clone size: .
J gene: TRBJ2-5
CDR3 protein: CSVGQGETQYF
CDR3 DNA: TGCAGCGTTGGGCAGGGGGAGACCCAGTACTTC

V gene: TRBV29-1
D gene: .
clone size: .
J gene: TRBJ1-2
CDR3 protein: CSTVATDGANYGYTF
CDR3 DNA: TGCAGCACAGTAGCAACGGACGGAGCTAACTATGGCTACACCTTC

V gene: TRBV20-1
D gene: TRBD2
clone size: .
J gene: TRBJ2-5
CDR3 protein: CSALSGGLETQYF
CDR3 DNA: TGCAGTGCCCTTAGCGGGGGGCTGGAGACCCAGTACTTC

V gene: TRBV18
D gene: .
clone size: .
J gene: TRBJ2-7
CDR3 protein: CASSPVGTPAYEQYF
CDR3 DNA: TGTGCCAGCTCACCCGTCGGGACCCCAGCCTACGAGCAGTACTTC

V gene: TRBV25-1
D gene: .
clone size: .
J gene: TRBJ1-6
CDR3 protein: CASSEFPKNSPLHF
CDR3 DNA: TGTGCCAGCAGTGAATTTCCGAAGAATTCACCCCTCCACTTT

V gene: TRBV28
D gene: .
clone size: .
J gene: TRBJ2-5
CDR3 protein: CASGPLNPGVETQYF
CDR3 DNA: TGTGCCAGCGGCCCCCTGAACCCGGGAGTAGAGACCCAGTACTTC

V gene: TRBV4-3
D gene: .
clone size: .
J gene: TRBJ2-7
CDR3 protein: CASSQEAAGWEQYF
CDR3 DNA: TGCGCCAGCAGCCAAGAAGCGGCTGGTTGGGAGCAGTACTTC

V gene: TRBV30
D gene: .
clone size: .
J gene: TRBJ2-1
CDR3 protein: CAGRRSYNEQFF
CDR3 DNA: TGTGCCGGGAGAAGGTCCTACAATGAGCAGTTCTTC

V gene: TRBV20-1
D gene: TRBD2
clone size: .
J gene: TRBJ2-2
CDR3 protein: CSASPPPAGGPGGELFF
CDR3 DNA: TGCAGTGCTAGCCCCCCTCCAGCGGGAGGGCCTGGCGGGGAGCTGTTTTTT

V gene: TRBV7-9
D gene: TRBD1
clone size: .
J gene: TRBJ2-3
CDR3 protein: CASSHGQGNTDTQYF
CDR3 DNA: TGTGCCAGCAGCCACGGACAGGGGAACACAGATACGCAGTATTTT

V gene: TRBV5-1
D gene: TRBD1
clone size: once
J gene: TRBJ1-4
CDR3 protein: CASSPGQGATWGVKLFF
CDR3 DNA: TGCGCCAGCAGCCCCGGACAGGGGGCGACTTGGGGAGTAAAACTGTTTTTT

V gene: TRBV18
D gene: TRBD1
clone size: few
J gene: TRBJ1-5
CDR3 protein: CASSLGTGGGQPQHF
CDR3 DNA: TGTGCCAGCTCACTGGGGACAGGGGGTGGCCAGCCCCAGCATTTT

V gene: TRBV12-3/TRBV12-4
D gene: .
clone size: .
J gene: TRBJ1-5
CDR3 protein: CASSLVQGNNQPQHF
CDR3 DNA: TGTGCCAGCAGTTTAGTTCAGGGGAACAATCAGCCCCAGCATTTT

V gene: TRBV7-9
D gene: .
clone size: few
J gene: TRBJ2-5
CDR3 protein: CASSLQGAQYF
CDR3 DNA: TGTGCCAGCAGCTTGCAAGGGGCCCAGTACTTC